This entry features one T cell receptor (beta chain) sequence. The specificity of this receptor is unknown. Nothing much larger sits one base from this clone, and base qualities are not available. The sample belongs to a study of cytomegalovirus exposure and HLA in healthy donors (TCRdb year 2017). About the investigation overall: The 700 or so repertoires of the first cohort and the 120 validation repertoires were produced on the same platform, according to a later analysis. The aim of the study was to test whether cataloging public T cell receptors could identify signatures of past pathogen exposure. Besides the first cohort of approximately 710 subjects, a separate validation cohort made up of roughly 120 different subjects was used. To predict cytomegalovirus infection status, the study brought together high-throughput TCR immunosequencing, statistical association of individual TCRs with disease status, and machine learning.

Receptors were amplified or captured by the immunoSEQ multiplex PCR assay. In the source study's methods: A statistical classification framework was built to diagnose cytomegalovirus status from the catalog of TCR beta chain sequences. Drawn from immuneACCESS, this table holds only the in-frame rearrangements with V and J called that TCRdb kept. Clones are partly lost; checked studies trace under half to an unresolved V gene and leave the rest unexplained. V and J calls plus clone size are reproduced from that table; the DNA served to infer D and trimming. Recorded for this sample are under 200,000 clones; approximately 87% of them occurred a single time. The top ten hold 5.5% to 6% of the sample. The donors were included in the validation cohort of roughly 130 subjects, a group kept apart from the approximately 700-subject first cohort. The germline V gene specifies MGHRA as CDR1 and YSYEKL as CDR2. The CDR3 covers 13 residues, taking in both the cysteine and the phenylalanine. This entry keeps only the CDR3 DNA: 39 bases, framed from base 1. The junction carries 9 bases between V and J, which are trimmed by 0 bases and 6 bases respectively.

Study-wide findings and limitations: Cytomegalovirus status was reported to be diagnosed by the classifier with high specificity and sensitivity in both the original and validation cohorts. While some public TCRs were present in many individuals, most TCR sequences turned up only very rarely across donors. Of the cluster scores, roughly 95% were above 0 in a later analysis, which found that TCRs clustered in the first cohort also tended to co-occur in the 90 to 150 validation repertoires. The authors suggested that the approach could potentially be extended to other disease states and immunological phenotypes. The study gave a list of about 160 TCR beta chains associated with cytomegalovirus. All 120 or so repertoires were used to score co-occurrence in the validation cohort in a later analysis, because that analysis had no HLA typing for the cohort. In vitro tests confirmed that a few of the cytomegalovirus-associated TCR beta chains recognize cytomegalovirus antigens.

The V gene is TRBV4-1 and the J gene is TRBJ2-7; the D gene is perhaps TRBD1, on 5 matching bases. This TCR came from a woman younger than 45 in good health and CMV-seronegative. Material for sequencing was PBMCs. The CDR3 region reads CASSQDDRLEQYF. DNA sequence: TGCGCCAGCAGCCAAGATGACAGACTCGAGCAGTACTTC.